The T cell receptor (beta chain) under discussion was sequenced for a study of blood T cell repertoires in COVID-19. Overall study: Collection of acute and convalescent COVID-19 samples took place in the United States, Italy and Spain. T cells, B-cell-depleted T cells, or PBMCs provided the cDNA or gDNA that served as material.

Sequenced by immunoSEQ multiplex PCR; TCRdb stores in-frame clones only, minus some. Of around 30,000 clones in the sample, 87% were seen once. Deletions cut 4 bases from V and 4 bases from J, with 9 bases between. Per the germline V gene, CDR1 is SGDLS and CDR2 is YYNGEE. The CDR3 loop spans 13 amino acids. The sequence derives from a man in his 60s with active COVID-19. V gene TRBV9 combines with J gene TRBJ2-1; weak D call: TRBD2 (6 bases). The sequencing sample was made of peripheral blood. The CDR3 here is CASSRAGYNEQFF. The CDR3 DNA reads TGTGCCAGCAGCAGGGCGGGGTACAATGAGCAGTTCTTC.